This TCR beta chain was found in a study of T-cell memory formation after mild COVID-19. The wider study: Among the donors, TCR clusters were largely specific to each donor.

V shed 4 bases, J shed 5 bases, and the junction held 10 bases outside the gene matches. CDR3 size: 15 residues. Per the germline V gene, CDR1 is MGHRA and CDR2 is YSYEKL. A single record per CDR3 protein comes from TCRdb applying MiXCR to the 5' RACE reads. The sample has 30,000 or so distinct CDR3 sequences, 20% to 25% seen once. Study-level points and caveats: CD4+ contracting clones were mainly CM and EM; CD8+ ones, EMRA. Later expanders leaned CD4+, whereas day 15 to 85 contracting clones were balanced CD4/CD8.

In the case of this clonotype: Its antigen is still unknown.

The genes are TRBV4-1 and TRBJ2-5; 7 nucleotides align to TRBD1. This TCR came from an adult who had mild COVID-19 (a few samples of this study predate the infection). Cell type and time point are not known. Input material: PBMCs or a T cell subset sorted from them (not recorded which). The CDR3 loop is CASSRKGDSLETQYF. In nucleotides, the CDR3 is TGCGCCAGCAGCCGAAAGGGGGACAGTTTGGAGACCCAGTACTTC.